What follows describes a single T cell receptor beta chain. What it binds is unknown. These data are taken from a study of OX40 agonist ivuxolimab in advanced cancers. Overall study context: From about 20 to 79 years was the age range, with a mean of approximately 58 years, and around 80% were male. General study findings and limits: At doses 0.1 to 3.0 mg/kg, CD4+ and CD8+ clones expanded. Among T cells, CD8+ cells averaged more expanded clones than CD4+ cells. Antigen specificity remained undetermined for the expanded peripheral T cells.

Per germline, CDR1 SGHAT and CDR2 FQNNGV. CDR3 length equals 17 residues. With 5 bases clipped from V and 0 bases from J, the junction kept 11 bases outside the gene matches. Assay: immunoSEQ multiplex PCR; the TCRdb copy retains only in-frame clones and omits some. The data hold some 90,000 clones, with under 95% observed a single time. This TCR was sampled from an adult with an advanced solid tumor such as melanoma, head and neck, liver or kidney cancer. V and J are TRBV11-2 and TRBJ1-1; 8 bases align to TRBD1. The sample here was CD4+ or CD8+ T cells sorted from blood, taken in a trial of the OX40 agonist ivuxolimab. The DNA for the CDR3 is TGTGCCAGCAGCCCCTCGACAGGGGCCACAATGAACACTGAAGCTTTCTTT. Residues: CASSPSTGATMNTEAFF.